This T cell receptor beta chain came from a study of blood T cell repertoires in COVID-19. The wider study: PBMCs, B-cell-depleted T cells, or T cells were the source of the cDNA or gDNA that made up the material.

V was trimmed by 0 bases and J by 5 bases, leaving 16 bases between them. The CDR3 totals 16 residues. Germline assignment: CDR1 LGHNA and CDR2 YNFKEQ. Source study methods: From reference gene primer amplification, estimates of nucleated cell counts were derived. Generated by immunoSEQ multiplex PCR, the TCRdb table keeps only in-frame clones and is missing some. The D gene and trimming were derived from the DNA, and the V and J assignments and clone size from that table. The table includes 130,000 to 150,000 clones, 87% detected once. Membership in each cohort depended on participant-reported clinical history. The study recruited exposed participants who had met a COVID-19 case within 2 weeks before entry.

The TCR comes from a woman between 40 and 50 years old who had been exposed to COVID-19. The sample consisted of PBMCs or T cells enriched from blood (not recorded which). The chain joins TRBV4-2 to TRBJ2-5, with D possibly matching TRBD2 (7 bases). The CDR3 spells CASSQDPGGGGETQYF. The CDR3 DNA reads as TGTGCCAGCAGCCAAGATCCGGGGGGCGGCGGGGAGACCCAGTACTTC.